This TCR beta chain was recorded in a study of PD-1 blockade in classical Hodgkin lymphoma. Time point denoted: cycle 4 day 1 (C4D1), after five to seven weeks of nivolumab. Every one of the patients relapsed after autologous stem cell transplantation (brentuximab vedotin exposure was variable). Isolation of CD4+ T cells from thawed PBMCs was performed by magnetic negative selection. Trimming took 9 bases from V and 1 from J, leaving 15 bases between them. This CDR3 has 14 amino acids. Germline V gene data show CDR1 as SGHVS and CDR2 as FQNEAQ. Sequencing used immunoSEQ multiplex PCR; TCRdb keeps in-frame clones, though not all of them. The sample includes around 18,000 clones, about 75% of them seen just once.

The receptor was derived from a human donor with classical Hodgkin lymphoma. The specimen comprised CD4+ T cells from blood, sampled before the fourth cycle of nivolumab. The V and J genes are TRBV7-8 and TRBJ2-5, with D possibly being TRBD1 or TRBD2 (5 bases each). The CDR3 bases are TGTGCCAGTAAAGCAGGGACGCTCCAAGAGACCCAGTACTTC. Its translation: CASKAGTLQETQYF.